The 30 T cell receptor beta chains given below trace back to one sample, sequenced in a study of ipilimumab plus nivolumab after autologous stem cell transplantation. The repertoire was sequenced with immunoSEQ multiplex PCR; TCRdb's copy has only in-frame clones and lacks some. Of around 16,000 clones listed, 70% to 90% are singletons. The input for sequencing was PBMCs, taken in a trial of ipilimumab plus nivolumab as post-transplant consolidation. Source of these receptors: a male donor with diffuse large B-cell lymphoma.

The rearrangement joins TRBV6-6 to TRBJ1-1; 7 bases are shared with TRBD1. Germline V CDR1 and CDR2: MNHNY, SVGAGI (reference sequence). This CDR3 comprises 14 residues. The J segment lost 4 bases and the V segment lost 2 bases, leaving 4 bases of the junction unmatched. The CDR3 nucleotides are TGTGCCAGCAGTTACGCACAGGGGAGCACTGAAGCTTTCTTT. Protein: CASSYAQGSTEAFF.

The CDR3: CASSVGDLGGSSPLHF. The CDR3 nucleotides read TGTGCCAGCAGCGTAGGGGACCTCGGGGGAAGTTCACCCCTCCACTTT. The chain couples TRBV9 to TRBJ1-6; perhaps TRBD1 as D (5 bases). V lost 0 bases and J lost 9, with 16 bases in between. Per the germline V gene, CDR1 is SGDLS and CDR2 is YYNGEE. The CDR3 is 16 amino acids.

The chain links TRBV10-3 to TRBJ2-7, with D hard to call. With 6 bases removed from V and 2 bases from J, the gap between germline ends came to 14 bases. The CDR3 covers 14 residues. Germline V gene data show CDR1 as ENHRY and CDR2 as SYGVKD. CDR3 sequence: CAIRQLGLAYEQYF. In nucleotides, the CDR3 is TGTGCCATCAGACAGCTAGGATTGGCCTACGAGCAGTACTTC.

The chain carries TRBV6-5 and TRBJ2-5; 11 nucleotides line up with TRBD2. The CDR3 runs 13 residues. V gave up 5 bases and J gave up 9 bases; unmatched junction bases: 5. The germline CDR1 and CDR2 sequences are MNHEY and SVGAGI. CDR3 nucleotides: TGTGCCAGCAGTCGACTAGCGGGGTTGGCCCAGTACTTC. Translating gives CASSRLAGLAQYF.

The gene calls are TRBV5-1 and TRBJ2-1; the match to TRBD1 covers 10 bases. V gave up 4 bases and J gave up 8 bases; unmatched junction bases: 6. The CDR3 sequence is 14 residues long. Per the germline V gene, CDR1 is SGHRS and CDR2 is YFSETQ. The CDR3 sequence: CASSPWDRGDEQFF. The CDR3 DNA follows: TGCGCCAGCAGCCCATGGGACAGGGGCGATGAGCAGTTCTTC.

The CDR3 loop is CASSQYGGSPLHF. The DNA for the CDR3 is TGTGCCAGCAGCCAATACGGGGGGTCACCCCTCCACTTT. The rearrangement joins TRBV16 to TRBJ1-6; TRBD1 might be the D (5 bases). This CDR3 is 13 amino acids long. The V gene's germline CDR1 is KGHSY and CDR2 FQNENV. V was trimmed by 1 base and J by 10 bases, leaving 8 bases between them.

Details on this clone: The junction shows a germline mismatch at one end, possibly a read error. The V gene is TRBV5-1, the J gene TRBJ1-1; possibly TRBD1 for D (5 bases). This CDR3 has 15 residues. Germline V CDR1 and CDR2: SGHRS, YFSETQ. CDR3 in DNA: TGCGCCAGCGGCTTTACAGGACACCAGAACACTGAAGCTTTCTTT. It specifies CASGFTGHQNTEAFF. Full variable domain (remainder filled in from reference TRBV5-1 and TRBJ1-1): KAGVTQTPRYLIKTRGQQVTLSCSPISGHRSVSWYQQTPGQGLQFLFEYFSETQRNKGNFPGRFSGRQFSNSRSEMNVSTLELGDSALYLCASGFTGHQNTEAFFGQGTRLTVV.

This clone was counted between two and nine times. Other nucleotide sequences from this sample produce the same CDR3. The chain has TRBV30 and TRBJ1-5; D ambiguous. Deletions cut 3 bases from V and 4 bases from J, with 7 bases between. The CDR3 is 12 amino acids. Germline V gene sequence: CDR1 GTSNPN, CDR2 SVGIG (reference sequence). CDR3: CAWSGTNQPQHF. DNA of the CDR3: TGTGCCTGGAGCGGAACAAATCAGCCCCAGCATTTT.

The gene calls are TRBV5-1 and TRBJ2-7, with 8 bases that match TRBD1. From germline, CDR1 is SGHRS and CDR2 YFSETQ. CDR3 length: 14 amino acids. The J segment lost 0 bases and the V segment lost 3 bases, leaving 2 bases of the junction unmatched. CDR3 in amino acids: CASSSTGGSYEQYF. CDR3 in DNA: TGCGCCAGCAGCTCAACAGGGGGCTCCTACGAGCAGTACTTC.

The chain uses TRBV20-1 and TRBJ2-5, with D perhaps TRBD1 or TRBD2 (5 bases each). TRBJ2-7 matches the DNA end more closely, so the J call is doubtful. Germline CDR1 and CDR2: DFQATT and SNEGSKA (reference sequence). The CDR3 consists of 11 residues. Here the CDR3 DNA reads TGCAGTGCCCTGAGGGGCCACGAGCAGTACTTC. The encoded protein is CSALRGHEQYF.

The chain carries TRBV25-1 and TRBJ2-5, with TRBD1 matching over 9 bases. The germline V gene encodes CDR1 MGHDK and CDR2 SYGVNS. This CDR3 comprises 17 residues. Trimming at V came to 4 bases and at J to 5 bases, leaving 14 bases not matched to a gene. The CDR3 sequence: CASSGPYRGRGTETQYF. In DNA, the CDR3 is TGTGCCAGCAGTGGGCCATACAGGGGGCGCGGGACGGAGACCCAGTACTTC.

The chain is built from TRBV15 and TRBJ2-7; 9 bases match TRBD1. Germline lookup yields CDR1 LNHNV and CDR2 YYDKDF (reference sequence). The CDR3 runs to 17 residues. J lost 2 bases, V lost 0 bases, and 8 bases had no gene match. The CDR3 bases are TGTGCCACCAGCAGAGAGGTTACCGGGACAGGGACCTACGAGCAGTACTTC. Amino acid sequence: CATSREVTGTGTYEQYF.

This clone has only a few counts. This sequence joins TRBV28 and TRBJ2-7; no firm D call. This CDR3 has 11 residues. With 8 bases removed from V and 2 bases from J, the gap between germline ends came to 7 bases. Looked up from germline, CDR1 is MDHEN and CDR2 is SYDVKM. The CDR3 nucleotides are TGTGCCAGCGGTTGGACCTACGAGCAGTACTTC. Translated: CASGWTYEQYF.

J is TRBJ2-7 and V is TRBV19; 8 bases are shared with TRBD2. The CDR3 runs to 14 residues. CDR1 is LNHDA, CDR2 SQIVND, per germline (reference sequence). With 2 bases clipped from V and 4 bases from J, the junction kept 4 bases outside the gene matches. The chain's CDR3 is CASSIRPSGYEQYF. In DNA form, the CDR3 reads TGTGCCAGTAGTATAAGGCCTAGCGGGTACGAGCAGTACTTC.

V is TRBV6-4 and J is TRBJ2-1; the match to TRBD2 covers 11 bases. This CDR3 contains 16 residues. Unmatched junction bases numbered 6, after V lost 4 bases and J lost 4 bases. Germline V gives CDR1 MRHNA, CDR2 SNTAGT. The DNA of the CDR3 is TGTGCCAGCAGTGCCGGGACTAGCGGTGTTTACAATGAGCAGTTCTTC. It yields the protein CASSAGTSGVYNEQFF.

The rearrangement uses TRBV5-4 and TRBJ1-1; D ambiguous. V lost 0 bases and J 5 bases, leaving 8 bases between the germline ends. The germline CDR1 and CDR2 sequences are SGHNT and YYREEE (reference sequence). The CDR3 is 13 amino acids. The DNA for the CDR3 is TGTGCCAGCAGCTTGGCTTATGGGACTGAAGCTTTCTTT. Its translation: CASSLAYGTEAFF.

The chain's CDR3 is CASSRTGINEKLFF. The DNA for the CDR3 is TGTGCCAGCAGCCGGACAGGGATTAATGAAAAACTGTTTTTT. This chain links TRBV9 with TRBJ1-4, with 8 bases matching TRBD1. CDR1 SGDLS and CDR2 YYNGEE come from the germline V gene. This CDR3 is 14 amino acids long. V gave up 4 bases and J gave up 4 bases; unmatched junction bases: 3.

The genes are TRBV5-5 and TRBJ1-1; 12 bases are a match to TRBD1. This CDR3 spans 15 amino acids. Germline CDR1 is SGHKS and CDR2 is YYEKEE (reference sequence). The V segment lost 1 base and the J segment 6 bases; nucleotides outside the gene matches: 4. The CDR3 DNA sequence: TGTGCCAGCAGCTTGCCCCGGGACAGGGGGCCTGAAGCTTTCTTT. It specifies CASSLPRDRGPEAFF.

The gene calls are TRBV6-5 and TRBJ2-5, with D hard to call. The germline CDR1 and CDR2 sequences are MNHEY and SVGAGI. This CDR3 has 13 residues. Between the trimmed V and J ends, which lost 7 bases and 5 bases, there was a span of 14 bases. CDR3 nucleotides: TGTGCCAGCACCGCCCCGTGGGCCGAGACCCAGTACTTC. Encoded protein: CASTAPWAETQYF.

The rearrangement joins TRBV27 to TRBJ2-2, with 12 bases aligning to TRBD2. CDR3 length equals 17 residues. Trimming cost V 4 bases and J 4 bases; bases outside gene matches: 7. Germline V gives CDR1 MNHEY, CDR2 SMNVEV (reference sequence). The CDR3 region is CASSSASGGALTGELFF. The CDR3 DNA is TGTGCCAGCAGTTCGGCTAGCGGGGGGGCTCTCACCGGGGAGCTGTTTTTT.

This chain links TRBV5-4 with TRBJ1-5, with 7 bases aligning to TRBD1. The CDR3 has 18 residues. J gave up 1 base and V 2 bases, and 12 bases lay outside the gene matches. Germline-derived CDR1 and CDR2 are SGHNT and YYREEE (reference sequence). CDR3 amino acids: CASSFVRGLCVSNQPQHF. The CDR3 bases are TGTGCCAGCAGCTTTGTCAGGGGGTTATGTGTAAGCAATCAGCCCCAGCATTTT.

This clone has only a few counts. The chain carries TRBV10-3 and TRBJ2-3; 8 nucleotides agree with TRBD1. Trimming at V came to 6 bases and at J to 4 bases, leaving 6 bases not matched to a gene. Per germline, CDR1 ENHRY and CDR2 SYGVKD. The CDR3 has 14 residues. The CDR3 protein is CAIRRGQAPDTQYF. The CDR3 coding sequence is TGTGCCATCAGACGGGGACAGGCTCCAGATACGCAGTATTTT.

CDR3 region: CASRSTGDAWYGYTF. The CDR3 DNA is TGTGCCAGCAGATCGACAGGAGACGCTTGGTATGGCTACACCTTC. The chain is built from TRBV7-9 and TRBJ1-2, with D perhaps matching TRBD1 (6 bases). The CDR3 loop spans 15 amino acids. The ends were cut back, 6 bases at V and 5 bases at J, with 19 bases in the middle. CDR1 is SEHNR and CDR2 is FQNEAQ in the germline V gene (reference sequence).

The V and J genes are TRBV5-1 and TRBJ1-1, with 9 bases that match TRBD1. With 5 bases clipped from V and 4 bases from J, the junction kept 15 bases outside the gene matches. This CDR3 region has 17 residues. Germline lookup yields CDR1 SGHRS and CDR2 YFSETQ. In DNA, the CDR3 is TGCGCCAGCAGGTCCATCATGACAGGGGGTAGTGCCACTGAAGCTTTCTTT. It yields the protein CASRSIMTGGSATEAFF.

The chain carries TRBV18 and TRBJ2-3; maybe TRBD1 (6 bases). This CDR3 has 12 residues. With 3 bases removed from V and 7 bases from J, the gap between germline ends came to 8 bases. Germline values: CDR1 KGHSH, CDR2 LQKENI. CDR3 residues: CASSPDSYTQYF. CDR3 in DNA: TGTGCCAGCTCACCGGACAGTTATACGCAGTATTTT.

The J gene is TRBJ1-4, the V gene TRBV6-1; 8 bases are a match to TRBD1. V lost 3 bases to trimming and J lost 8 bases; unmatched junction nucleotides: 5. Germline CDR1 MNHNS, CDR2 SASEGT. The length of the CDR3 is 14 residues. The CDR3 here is CASSETGAHEKLFF. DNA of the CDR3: TGTGCCAGCAGTGAGACAGGGGCTCACGAAAAACTGTTTTTT.

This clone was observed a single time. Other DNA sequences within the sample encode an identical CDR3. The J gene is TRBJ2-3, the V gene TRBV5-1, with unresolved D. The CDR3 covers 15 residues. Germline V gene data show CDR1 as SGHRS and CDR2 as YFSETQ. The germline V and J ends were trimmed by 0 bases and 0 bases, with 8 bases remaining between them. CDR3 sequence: CASSLVGASTDTQYF. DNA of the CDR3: TGCGCCAGCAGCTTGGTCGGTGCTAGCACAGATACGCAGTATTTT.

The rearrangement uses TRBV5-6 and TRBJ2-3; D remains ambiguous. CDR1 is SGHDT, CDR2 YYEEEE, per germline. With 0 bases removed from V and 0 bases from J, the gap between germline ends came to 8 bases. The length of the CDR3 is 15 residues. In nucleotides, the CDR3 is TGTGCCAGCAGCTTGGGAGCGACTAGCACAGATACGCAGTATTTT. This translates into CASSLGATSTDTQYF.

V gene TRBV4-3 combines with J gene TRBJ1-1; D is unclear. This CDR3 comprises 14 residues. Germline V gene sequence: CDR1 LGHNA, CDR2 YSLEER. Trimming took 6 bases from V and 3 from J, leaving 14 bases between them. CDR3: CASRALETYTEAFF. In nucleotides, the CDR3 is TGCGCCAGCAGGGCTCTGGAGACGTACACTGAAGCTTTCTTT.

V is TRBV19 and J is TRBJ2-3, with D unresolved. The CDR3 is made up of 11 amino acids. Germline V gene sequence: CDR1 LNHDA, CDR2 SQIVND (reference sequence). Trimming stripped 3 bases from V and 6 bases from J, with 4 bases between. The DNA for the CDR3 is TGTGCCAGTAGTATTGGCGATACGCAGTATTTT. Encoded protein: CASSIGDTQYF.